This record looks at one T cell receptor (beta chain) sequence and its context. TCRdb's table, derived via immunoSEQ multiplex PCR, lists solely in-frame clones and lacks some. The sample includes roughly 2.4 million clones, around 95% seen only once; the top ten take 0.13%. The sample belongs to a study of shared clonotypes between healthy human individuals. V was pared by 7 bases and J by 4 bases, with 13 bases between. Per germline, CDR1 MDHEN and CDR2 SYDVKM. The CDR3 consists of 13 residues. The chain has TRBV28 and TRBJ1-2, with D perhaps TRBD1 (6 bases). The sample was naive CD4+ T cells sorted from blood. Subset in this sample: CD45RA+ positively selected. The clonotype originates from a man aged 18 to 29 in good health. CDR3 sequence: CASTPGHPYGYTF. The CDR3 DNA follows: TGTGCCAGCACCCCGGGACATCCCTATGGCTACACCTTC.